Listed here is a single TCR beta chain. Its antigen is currently unknown. Doses given second, at about 4 or about 12 weeks, were pooled. Trimming cost V 4 bases and J 1 base; bases outside gene matches: 12. Germline V gene data show CDR1 as SGHRS and CDR2 as YFSETQ. The CDR3 sequence is 18 residues long. This entry is derived from a study of T cell responses to AZD1222 COVID-19 vaccine. Findings and limits, study-wide: Once two AZD1222 doses were given, Spike-specific TCR breadth and depth went up. Clonal diversity may have been underestimated, and the donors were mostly white British, with more females than males. Scientists sampled the repertoires only once the peak T cell response had passed.

The assay was immunoSEQ multiplex PCR, and TCRdb's table has in-frame clones only and misses some. The table includes around 81,000 clones, around 90% detected once. The specimen was peripheral blood, collected 28 days after the second AZD1222 dose. This receptor was taken from an adult who received the AZD1222 COVID-19 vaccine. The chain joins TRBV5-1 to TRBJ2-7, with 12 positions matching TRBD2. Here the CDR3 reads CASSRLAGENIVSYEQYF. CDR3 DNA sequence: TGCGCCAGCAGCCGACTAGCGGGAGAAAACATAGTGTCCTACGAGCAGTACTTC.